This entry features one T cell receptor beta chain sequence. The source of the sample is a study of T cell changes during pregnancy in multiple sclerosis. The method was immunoSEQ multiplex PCR; TCRdb's version includes in-frame clones alone and lacks a portion of them. The sample lists about 31,000 clones, approximately 88% occurring once. CDR1 SGHVS and CDR2 FQNEAQ come from the germline V gene. The V end was cut by 4 bases, the J end by 0 bases, with 10 bases between. The CDR3 contains 15 residues. The rearrangement links TRBV7-8 to TRBJ1-3; D is undetermined. The receptor was isolated from a female donor with multiple sclerosis, enrolled in a pregnancy study. Sequenced here: CD8+ T cells from peripheral blood mononuclear cells, sampled before pregnancy. Here the CDR3 DNA reads TGTGCCAGCAGCTCCTCAGGATACTCTGGAAACACCATATATTTT. Residues: CASSSSGYSGNTIYF.